Shown below are 3 T cell receptor beta chains from a single sample sequenced in a study of cytotoxic CD8 clonotypes in ibrutinib-treated CLL. Sequencing used immunoSEQ multiplex PCR; TCRdb keeps in-frame clones, though not all of them. The repertoire holds approximately 200,000 clones, with approximately 72% as singletons. Here the sequenced sample was PBMCs, taken after 24 months of ibrutinib treatment. These receptors came from a human donor with chronic lymphocytic leukemia.

The chain joins TRBV30 to TRBJ2-1, with TRBD2 matching over 8 bases. Germline lookup yields CDR1 GTSNPN and CDR2 SVGIG (reference sequence). The J segment lost 10 bases and the V segment lost 3 bases, leaving 5 bases of the junction unmatched. The CDR3 runs to 12 residues. CDR3 sequence reads: CAWSVSGEEQFF. CDR3 DNA sequence: TGTGCCTGGAGCGTTAGCGGGGAGGAGCAGTTCTTC.

The gene calls are TRBV30 and TRBJ1-5; D gene unclear. Germline-derived CDR1 and CDR2 are GTSNPN and SVGIG (reference sequence). The CDR3 is 13 amino acids. Trimming pared 3 bases from V and 0 bases from J, leaving 6 bases between. The CDR3 DNA reads as TGTGCCTGGAGCCCCGATAGCAATCAGCCCCAGCATTTT. The encoded protein is CAWSPDSNQPQHF.

The DNA of the CDR3 is TGCGCCAGCAGCCAAGTCCTCACCGACGGGTCCTACGAGCAGTACTTC. It encodes CASSQVLTDGSYEQYF. The chain uses TRBV4-3 and TRBJ2-7; D unresolved. With 1 base removed from V and 1 base from J, the gap between germline ends came to 14 bases. CDR1 LGHNA and CDR2 YSLEER come from the germline V gene. CDR3 size: 16 residues.